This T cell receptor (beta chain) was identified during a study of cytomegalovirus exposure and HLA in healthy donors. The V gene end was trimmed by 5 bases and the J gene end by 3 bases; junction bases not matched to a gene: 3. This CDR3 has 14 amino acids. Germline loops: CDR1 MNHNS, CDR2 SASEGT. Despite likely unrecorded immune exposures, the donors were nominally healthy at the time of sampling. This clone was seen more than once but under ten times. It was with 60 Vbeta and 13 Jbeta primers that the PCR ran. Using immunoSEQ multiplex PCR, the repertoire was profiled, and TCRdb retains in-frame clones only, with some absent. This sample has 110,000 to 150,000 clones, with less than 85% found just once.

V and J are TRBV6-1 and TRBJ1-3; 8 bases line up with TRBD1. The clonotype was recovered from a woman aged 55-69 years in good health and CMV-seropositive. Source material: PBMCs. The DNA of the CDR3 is TGTGCCAGCAGTTCCGGGACAGGTGGAAACACCATATATTTT. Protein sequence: CASSSGTGGNTIYF.